The 24 T cell receptor beta chains listed next were all sequenced from one sample in a study of T and B cells in COVID-19 patients. TRB was amplified from around 250-500 ng of blood genomic DNA. BIOMED2 TRB-A/B primer pools were used in multiplex TRB PCR. From the multiplex PCR reads, TCRdb called clonotypes with MiXCR, one entry per CDR3 protein. The data hold about 14,000 distinct CDR3 sequences, with about 30% observed a single time. Material for sequencing was blood. The origin of the receptors is a human donor who had recovered from COVID-19.

This clonotype was observed a few times. CDR3 sequence reads: CASSRWTSVGEGETQYF. The CDR3 coding sequence is TGTGCCAGCAGTAGGTGGACTAGCGTTGGGGAGGGGGAGACCCAGTACTTC. The V gene is TRBV12-3 or TRBV12-4, the J gene TRBJ2-5; TRBD2 agrees at 9 bases. Trimming at V came to 5 bases and at J to 5 bases, leaving 15 bases not matched to a gene. This CDR3 comprises 17 residues.

The chain's CDR3 is CASSVTGGVGYEQYF. In DNA form, the CDR3 reads TGTGCCAGCAGCGTAACAGGGGGTGTAGGCTACGAGCAGTACTTC. This chain connects TRBV7-2 to TRBJ2-7, with 8 bases identical to TRBD1. The V and J ends lost 5 bases and 3 bases, in that order; junction bases with no gene match: 9. The CDR3 spans 15 residues. In germline, CDR1 is SGHTA, CDR2 FQGNSA.

The V gene is TRBV6-2 or TRBV6-3, the J gene TRBJ1-5; D not certain. This CDR3 has 13 amino acids. Germline CDR1 and CDR2: MNHEY and SVGEGT. Trimming removed 2 bases at V and 4 bases at J, with 6 bases between. DNA of the CDR3: TGTGCCAGCAGTTACGGTAGGAATCAGCCCCAGCATTTT. Its protein is CASSYGRNQPQHF.

This clonotype appeared a few times. This chain links TRBV6-1 with TRBJ2-7; 7 bases are a match to TRBD1. J lost 3 bases, V lost 7 bases, and 6 bases had no gene match. The CDR3 is 13 amino acids. Germline V gene lookup returns CDR1 MNHNS and CDR2 SASEGT. CDR3 region: CASMGTAFYEQYF. As DNA, the CDR3 is TGTGCCAGCATGGGGACAGCCTTCTACGAGCAGTACTTC.

J is TRBJ2-1 and V is TRBV10-3; D is perhaps TRBD1 (7 bases). The germline gives CDR1 ENHRY, CDR2 SYGVKD. V lost 4 bases and J 8 bases, leaving 18 bases between the germline ends. The CDR3 consists of 15 residues. CDR3 protein: CAISASGQGEDEQFF. CDR3 in DNA: TGTGCCATCAGTGCGTCGGGGCAGGGGGAGGATGAGCAGTTCTTC.

This chain links TRBV6-1 with TRBJ1-3; D is undetermined. This CDR3 is 15 amino acids long. Germline assignment: CDR1 MNHNS and CDR2 SASEGT. V was clipped by 2 bases and J by 4 bases, with 12 bases between them. Here the CDR3 reads CASSEFTELGNTIYF. In DNA, the CDR3 is TGTGCCAGCAGTGAATTTACAGAGTTAGGAAACACCATATATTTT.

This chain uses TRBV27 with TRBJ2-3, with 9 bases that match TRBD1. This CDR3 spans 15 amino acids. CDR1 and CDR2 (germline): MNHEY, SMNVEV (reference sequence). With 6 bases clipped from V and 4 bases from J, the junction kept 8 bases outside the gene matches. The CDR3: CASSLQGARADTQYF. In DNA form, the CDR3 reads TGTGCCAGCAGCTTACAGGGGGCTAGGGCAGATACGCAGTATTTT.

CDR3 DNA sequence: TGTGCCAGCTCCCCCCAGGGGCGAAACATTCAGTACTTC. Translation: CASSPQGRNIQYF. The chain couples TRBV18 to TRBJ2-4, with D perhaps TRBD1 (6 bases). Trimming pared 6 bases from V and 6 bases from J, leaving 12 bases between. CDR3 length equals 13 residues. In germline, CDR1 is KGHSH, CDR2 LQKENI.

By share, this clonotype counts as medium-sized (0.01 to 0.1%). The V gene is TRBV19, the J gene TRBJ2-2; 9 nucleotides match TRBD2. V shed 8 bases, J shed 7 bases, and the junction held 20 bases outside the gene matches. The CDR3 runs 18 residues. CDR1 is LNHDA, CDR2 SQIVND, per germline (reference sequence). CDR3 coding DNA: TGTGCCAGTCGAATCCCCTCTTGGGCGGGAGGGCCTAACGGGGAGCTGTTTTTT. This gives the protein CASRIPSWAGGPNGELFF. The whole variable domain, remainder taken from reference TRBV19 and TRBJ2-2, is DGGITQSPKYLFRKEGQNVTLSCEQNLNHDAMYWYRQDPGQGLRLIYYSQIVNDFQKGDIAEGYSVSREKKESFPLTVTSAQKNPTAFYLCASRIPSWAGGPNGELFFGEGSRLTVL.

J is TRBJ2-1 and V is TRBV11-3; D unclear. Germline loops: CDR1 SGHNT, CDR2 YENEEA. The CDR3 has 14 residues. V lost 5 bases, J lost 10 bases, and 18 bases lay in between. As DNA, the CDR3 is TGTGCCAGCAGCGCCGTTCCCACGGCTGGGGAGCAGTTCTTC. Residues: CASSAVPTAGEQFF.

To note about this clonotype: A much larger clone is a single base away; this may be a read error. CDR3 in DNA: TGTGCCTGGAGTGTACAGGCGGGAGTAGGGCAGTACTTC. It codes for CAWSVQAGVGQYF. This chain uses TRBV30 with TRBJ2-7, with 7 bases identical to TRBD2. Germline CDR1 is GTSNPN and CDR2 is SVGIG (reference sequence). The CDR3 runs to 13 residues. With 0 bases clipped from V and 9 bases from J, the junction kept 8 bases outside the gene matches.

The chain is built from TRBV19 and TRBJ1-1, with D maybe TRBD1 (5 bases). V was clipped by 1 base and J by 6 bases, with 15 bases between them. Germline V gene lookup returns CDR1 LNHDA and CDR2 SQIVND (reference sequence). The CDR3 covers 15 residues. CDR3 DNA: TGTGCCAGTAGTATAGTCCTATTTCTGGGGGCTGAAGCTTTCTTT. Residues: CASSIVLFLGAEAFF. Full variable domain (rest looked up from reference TRBV19 and TRBJ1-1): DGGITQSPKYLFRKEGQNVTLSCEQNLNHDAMYWYRQDPGQGLRLIYYSQIVNDFQKGDIAEGYSVSREKKESFPLTVTSAQKNPTAFYLCASSIVLFLGAEAFFGQGTRLTVV.

This chain links TRBV7-6 with TRBJ2-2; 7 bases map to TRBD1. The germline V gene has CDR1 SGHVS and CDR2 FNYEAQ. V lost 5 bases and J lost 4; bases outside the gene matches: 7. The CDR3 extends over 15 amino acids. CDR3 DNA: TGTGCCAGCAGCCGGAGCCGGGACAGCACCGGGGAGCTGTTTTTT. This encodes CASSRSRDSTGELFF.

To note about this clonotype: A much bigger clone sits one base away, suggesting this may be a read error. The chain has TRBV19 and TRBJ1-5, with no clear D. The V gene's germline CDR1 is LNHDA and CDR2 SQIVND (reference sequence). Trimming shortened V by 9 bases and J by 2 bases, and 14 bases separated the two germline ends. The CDR3 has 14 residues. CDR3 bases: TGTGCCAGCTCCAGGAGGCAAGGCAATCAGCCCCAGCATTTT. Its protein is CASSRRQGNQPQHF.

Only a few counts were recorded for this clonotype. The V call is TRBV27, the J call TRBJ1-5; no firm D call. The V gene's germline CDR1 is MNHEY and CDR2 SMNVEV (reference sequence). Trimming removed 2 bases from V and 11 bases from J, with 10 bases in between. The length of the CDR3 is 12 residues. This CDR3 reads CASSLDGRTQHF. The CDR3 bases are TGTGCCAGCAGTTTAGATGGGCGGACCCAGCATTTT.

This chain connects TRBV6-5 to TRBJ1-5; D is unclear. Germline lookup yields CDR1 MNHEY and CDR2 SVGAGI. V shed 5 bases and J shed 6 bases, with 5 bases lying between them. CDR3 size: 11 residues. CDR3 protein: CASSDGQPQHF. CDR3 bases: TGTGCCAGCAGTGACGGTCAGCCCCAGCATTTT.

By frequency in the sample, this clonotype is medium-sized (0.01 to 0.1%). This chain joins TRBV27 and TRBJ2-7; TRBD2 matches 11 bases. J gave up 4 bases and V 7 bases, and 3 bases lay outside the gene matches. The CDR3 loop spans 13 amino acids. CDR1 MNHEY and CDR2 SMNVEV come from the germline V gene (reference sequence). CDR3 bases: TGTGCCAGCAAGGGACTAGCGGCGTACGAGCAGTACTTC. As protein: CASKGLAAYEQYF.

This clonotype is medium-sized within its sample. V gene TRBV13 combines with J gene TRBJ2-7, with D perhaps being TRBD1 or TRBD2 (5 bases each). The CDR3 loop spans 13 amino acids. Trimming stripped 4 bases from V and 6 bases from J, with 13 bases between. In germline, CDR1 is PRHDT, CDR2 FYEKMQ (reference sequence). The CDR3, as DNA: TGTGCCAGCAGCTCGGGACGGTTCGTCGAGCAGTACTTC. Amino acids: CASSSGRFVEQYF.

This clonotype was observed a few times. The chain uses TRBV19 and TRBJ1-1; D may be TRBD1 (5 bases). V was pared by 4 bases and J by 0 bases, with 12 bases between. CDR3 length: 15 amino acids. Looked up from germline, CDR1 is LNHDA and CDR2 is SQIVND (reference sequence). CDR3 residues: CASSSQGTVNTEAFF. DNA for the CDR3: TGTGCCAGTAGTAGTCAGGGTACTGTGAACACTGAAGCTTTCTTT.

This clonotype was observed a handful of times. V and J are TRBV6-2 or TRBV6-3 and TRBJ2-2; weak D call: TRBD2 (6 bases). The CDR3 loop spans 14 amino acids. Per germline, CDR1 MNHEY and CDR2 SVGEGT. V was pared by 6 bases and J by 3 bases, with 11 bases between. The CDR3 sequence: CASSPAGYTGELFF. The CDR3, as DNA: TGTGCCAGCAGCCCGGCGGGGTACACCGGGGAGCTGTTTTTT.

The gene calls are TRBV6-1 and TRBJ2-1; the match to TRBD2 covers 7 bases. The CDR3 spans 14 residues. CDR1 and CDR2 (germline): MNHNS, SASEGT. Trimming took 5 bases from V and 4 from J; bases not matched to a gene: 5. The CDR3 protein is CASSSWGGYNEQFF. The DNA of the CDR3 is TGTGCCAGCAGTAGTTGGGGGGGGTACAATGAGCAGTTCTTC.

By sample share, this clonotype is medium-sized. The chain is built from TRBV6-5 and TRBJ2-6; D is uncertain. Germline V gives CDR1 MNHEY, CDR2 SVGAGI. The CDR3 totals 16 residues. Trimming pared 6 bases from V and 0 bases from J, leaving 12 bases between. As DNA, the CDR3 is TGTGCCAGCAGCCCCGGCCGGGTCTCTGGGGCCAACGTCCTGACTTTC. This translates into CASSPGRVSGANVLTF.

This clonotype was counted ten times or more. The V and J genes are TRBV19 and TRBJ1-2; possible D gene TRBD1, 6 bases. Trimming took 6 bases from V and 7 from J, leaving 15 bases between them. Germline V CDR1 and CDR2: LNHDA, SQIVND (reference sequence). This CDR3 region has 13 residues. The CDR3 nucleotides are TGTGCCAGTAGACCGCTCGGGGGGCCTGGCTACACCTTC. Protein sequence: CASRPLGGPGYTF.

Within the sample, this clonotype is medium-sized. J is TRBJ2-7 and V is TRBV5-4, with D tentatively TRBD2 (5 bases). Trimming stripped 4 bases from V and 0 bases from J, with 11 bases between. The germline CDR1 and CDR2 sequences are SGHNT and YYREEE (reference sequence). This CDR3 spans 14 amino acids. CDR3 loop: CASSPRDSSYEQYF. The CDR3 DNA sequence: TGTGCCAGCAGCCCCCGGGATAGCTCCTACGAGCAGTACTTC.